The 2 T cell receptor beta chains given below trace back to one sample, sequenced in a study of T-cell reconstitution after alpha-beta-depleted transplantation in children. Researchers prepared the TCRbeta library using unique molecular identifiers, the study reports. TCRdb re-derived calls from the PCR reads in MiXCR, one entry per CDR3 protein. Seen here are some 490,000 distinct CDR3 sequences, around an eighth observed once, and the top ten hold around 6.1%. The sequenced sample was PBMCs from the stem cell graft donor, obtained from the stem cell graft. The origin of the receptors is a human donor who donated a stem cell graft to a child with combined immunodeficiency.

The V call is TRBV7-9, the J call TRBJ2-4; 9 bases match TRBD1. V was pared by 6 bases and J by 9 bases, with 12 bases of the junction left unmatched. The germline CDR1 and CDR2 sequences are SEHNR and FQNEAQ (reference sequence). CDR3 length: 15 amino acids. CDR3: CASSYFRDRVSIQYF. DNA for the CDR3: TGTGCCAGCAGTTATTTCCGGGACAGGGTGAGCATTCAGTACTTC.

This clonotype came up a few times. V is TRBV6-1 and J is TRBJ1-5; D unresolved. Deletions cut 8 bases from V and 4 bases from J, with 12 bases between. This CDR3 is 13 amino acids long. Looked up from germline, CDR1 is MNHNS and CDR2 is SASEGT. The CDR3 loop reads CASSGWVNQPQHF. CDR3 nucleotide sequence: TGTGCCAGCTCGGGCTGGGTGAATCAGCCCCAGCATTTT.